This T cell receptor (beta chain) was recorded in a study of T cells after yellow fever vaccination. The CDR3 length is 13 residues. Trimming removed 3 bases at V and 2 bases at J, with 8 bases between. Germline CDR1 reads MNHEY; CDR2 reads SMNVEV (reference sequence). Each CDR3 protein gets one entry after TCRdb re-called the 5' RACE reads with MiXCR. The profile covers tens of thousands of distinct CDR3 sequences, with around 6.5% appearing a single time and roughly 33% taken by the ten largest. This clonotype was observed many times. The sequences come from CD8+ T cells sorted from PBMCs, collected 5 to 6 days after the first yellow fever vaccination. This clonotype was obtained from a man between 18 and 35 years old who received the YFV17D yellow fever vaccine. V gene TRBV27 combines with J gene TRBJ2-7, with D perhaps assigned TRBD1 or TRBD2 (6 bases each). This CDR3 is CASSFRGAYEQYF. The DNA of the CDR3 is TGTGCCAGCAGTTTTAGGGGGGCCTACGAGCAGTACTTC.